This is a list of T cell receptor beta chains from one sample in a study of T-cell reconstitution after alpha-beta-depleted transplantation in children. MiXCR was run by TCRdb on the PCR reads, yielding one entry per CDR3 protein. The sample has 400,000 to 450,000 distinct CDR3 sequences, approximately 42% seen once. The input for sequencing was PBMCs, taken before TCRalphabeta/CD19-depleted stem cell transplant. The receptors originated from a girl aged 2-10 years with aplastic anemia, due to receive a stem cell transplant. The CDR3 runs from the conserved cysteine through the conserved F or W. Each record gives: CDR3 DNA, CDR3 protein, V gene, D gene, clone size, J gene. The D gene is left open where the match is weak. For some rows the clone size is stated as once, few or many, or as a class when expanded; others skip it.

CDR3 DNA: TGTGCCAGCAGCACAGGGTTGGGTCAGCCCCAGCATTTT
CDR3 protein: CASSTGLGQPQHF
V gene: TRBV7-9
D gene: NA
clone size: NA
J gene: TRBJ1-5

CDR3 DNA: TGCGCCAGCAGCCAAGGGCGGGACGATACGCAGTATTTT
CDR3 protein: CASSQGRDDTQYF
V gene: TRBV4-1
D gene: NA
clone size: NA
J gene: TRBJ2-3

CDR3 DNA: TGTGCCACCAGTGATTTGACAGCGATGTACGAGCAGTACTTC
CDR3 protein: CATSDLTAMYEQYF
V gene: TRBV24-1
D gene: NA
clone size: few
J gene: TRBJ2-7

CDR3 DNA: TGCAGCGGGTGGCTGAACACTGAAGCTTTCTTT
CDR3 protein: CSGWLNTEAFF
V gene: TRBV29-1
D gene: NA
clone size: NA
J gene: TRBJ1-1

CDR3 DNA: TGCAGTGCCCCGAAGAAGAGCTCCTACAATGAGCAGTTCTTC
CDR3 protein: CSAPKKSSYNEQFF
V gene: TRBV20-1
D gene: NA
clone size: NA
J gene: TRBJ2-1

CDR3 DNA: TGTGCCAGCAGGAGAGGGGGGACTAGCGGGCCTTACTCCTACGAGCAGTACTTC
CDR3 protein: CASRRGGTSGPYSYEQYF
V gene: TRBV6-1
D gene: TRBD2
clone size: few
J gene: TRBJ2-7

CDR3 DNA: TGTGCCAGCAGTTCTCCTGCAGGGGGGACCCAAGAGACCCAGTACTTC
CDR3 protein: CASSSPAGGTQETQYF
V gene: TRBV28
D gene: NA
clone size: NA
J gene: TRBJ2-5

CDR3 DNA: TGCGCCAGCAGCAAATCGAACCCCGGACAGCGGAACACTGAAGCTTTCTTT
CDR3 protein: CASSKSNPGQRNTEAFF
V gene: TRBV5-1
D gene: NA
clone size: NA
J gene: TRBJ1-1

CDR3 DNA: TGTGCCAGCAGCTTAGCCGTGGGAGTGGGAAACGAGCAGTACTTC
CDR3 protein: CASSLAVGVGNEQYF
V gene: TRBV7-8
D gene: NA
clone size: NA
J gene: TRBJ2-7

CDR3 DNA: TGCGCCAGCAGCTTCGGAGATTCAGGGCCGAGAAATTCACCCCTCCACTTT
CDR3 protein: CASSFGDSGPRNSPLHF
V gene: TRBV5-1
D gene: NA
clone size: NA
J gene: TRBJ1-6

CDR3 DNA: TGTGCCAGCAGCCTCATCGCCCTCGAGACCCAGTACTTC
CDR3 protein: CASSLIALETQYF
V gene: TRBV7-7
D gene: NA
clone size: NA
J gene: TRBJ2-5

CDR3 DNA: TGTGCCAGCTCCCCGAGGAACGGGGACACCTCCTACGAGCAGTACTTC
CDR3 protein: CASSPRNGDTSYEQYF
V gene: TRBV18
D gene: NA
clone size: few
J gene: TRBJ2-7

CDR3 DNA: TGTGCCAGCAGCTTTGGGGGGGGGCGGGCAGATACGCAGTATTTT
CDR3 protein: CASSFGGGRADTQYF
V gene: TRBV7-2
D gene: NA
clone size: NA
J gene: TRBJ2-3

CDR3 DNA: TGCAGTGCTAGAGACAGTGGAGGACTAGCGGGACACTTTGCCTACAATGAGCAGTTCTTC
CDR3 protein: CSARDSGGLAGHFAYNEQFF
V gene: TRBV20-1
D gene: TRBD2
clone size: NA
J gene: TRBJ2-1

CDR3 DNA: TGCAGTGCCTTGACTAGATCCAGCCCCATCGAGCAGTTCTTC
CDR3 protein: CSALTRSSPIEQFF
V gene: TRBV20-1
D gene: NA
clone size: NA
J gene: TRBJ2-1

CDR3 DNA: TGTGCCAGCAGTCCCGAGGGACTTACTAGCACAGATACGCAGTATTTT
CDR3 protein: CASSPEGLTSTDTQYF
V gene: TRBV27
D gene: NA
clone size: NA
J gene: TRBJ2-3

CDR3 DNA: TGTGCCAGCAGCCCCGTGGGAGTCTTCACCGGGGAGCTGTTTTTT
CDR3 protein: CASSPVGVFTGELFF
V gene: TRBV3-1
D gene: NA
clone size: NA
J gene: TRBJ2-2

CDR3 DNA: TGCAGTGCTAGAGGGGGGAGCGAGCAGTACTTC
CDR3 protein: CSARGGSEQYF
V gene: TRBV20-1
D gene: NA
clone size: NA
J gene: TRBJ2-7

CDR3 DNA: TGTGCCAGCAGCTTAGCGCTAAGAGGGAGAGGCTATGGCTACACCTTC
CDR3 protein: CASSLALRGRGYGYTF
V gene: TRBV7-2
D gene: NA
clone size: many
J gene: TRBJ1-2

CDR3 DNA: TGTGCCACCAGCAGAGCCCCTAGCGGGAGGTCGAGCGAGCAGTACTTC
CDR3 protein: CATSRAPSGRSSEQYF
V gene: TRBV15
D gene: TRBD2
clone size: NA
J gene: TRBJ2-7

CDR3 DNA: TGTGCCAGCAGTCCTAGACAGGGAGTTAATGAAAAACTGTTTTTT
CDR3 protein: CASSPRQGVNEKLFF
V gene: TRBV6-1
D gene: TRBD1
clone size: many
J gene: TRBJ1-4

CDR3 DNA: TGTGCCAGCAGTCCCTGGCGGGAGGGTAGAGATGAGCAGTTCTTC
CDR3 protein: CASSPWREGRDEQFF
V gene: TRBV12-3/TRBV12-4
D gene: TRBD2
clone size: few
J gene: TRBJ2-1

CDR3 DNA: TGCAGTGCTAGACGCCCGGGAACCCAAAAGGATACGCAGTATTTT
CDR3 protein: CSARRPGTQKDTQYF
V gene: TRBV20-1
D gene: NA
clone size: NA
J gene: TRBJ2-3

CDR3 DNA: TGTGCCAGGGAGACTAGCGGGACACCTCAAGAGACCCAGTACTTC
CDR3 protein: CARETSGTPQETQYF
V gene: TRBV6-2/TRBV6-3
D gene: TRBD2
clone size: NA
J gene: TRBJ2-5

CDR3 DNA: TGTGCCAGCAGCTCACCAACTAGCGCGGGAGATACGCAGTATTTT
CDR3 protein: CASSSPTSAGDTQYF
V gene: TRBV7-3
D gene: TRBD2
clone size: NA
J gene: TRBJ2-3

CDR3 DNA: TGCGCCAGCAGCCAATTAACCGGGATCTCCTACGAGCAGTACTTC
CDR3 protein: CASSQLTGISYEQYF
V gene: TRBV4-1
D gene: NA
clone size: NA
J gene: TRBJ2-7

CDR3 DNA: TGTGCCAGCAGCTTTGCAGGTTTCATGAACACCGGGGAGCTGTTTTTT
CDR3 protein: CASSFAGFMNTGELFF
V gene: TRBV7-9
D gene: NA
clone size: few
J gene: TRBJ2-2

CDR3 DNA: TGTGCCATCAGTGAGAGAGTGGCGGGAGGGGCGTCCTCCGCGCAGTATTTT
CDR3 protein: CAISERVAGGASSAQYF
V gene: TRBV10-3
D gene: TRBD2
clone size: once
J gene: TRBJ2-3

CDR3 DNA: TGTGCCAGCAGTGACTCGGGACTAGCGGGAGGGTACGCCTACAATGAGCAGTTCTTC
CDR3 protein: CASSDSGLAGGYAYNEQFF
V gene: TRBV6-4
D gene: TRBD2
clone size: NA
J gene: TRBJ2-1

CDR3 DNA: TGTGCCAGCAGCCCGGGACATCTTAACTATGGCTACACCTTC
CDR3 protein: CASSPGHLNYGYTF
V gene: TRBV3-1
D gene: NA
clone size: few
J gene: TRBJ1-2

CDR3 DNA: TGCAGTGCTAGAGATAGCGGCATCCCGGGACAGGGCAAGAGCTCCTACAATGAGCAGTTCTTC
CDR3 protein: CSARDSGIPGQGKSSYNEQFF
V gene: TRBV20-1
D gene: TRBD1
clone size: NA
J gene: TRBJ2-1

CDR3 DNA: TGTGCCAGCATTCGGGGGATGGGGATGAACACTGAAGCTTTCTTT
CDR3 protein: CASIRGMGMNTEAFF
V gene: TRBV6-2/TRBV6-3
D gene: NA
clone size: many
J gene: TRBJ1-1

CDR3 DNA: TGTGCCAGCAGCTTGGTAGGGTCTAATACGCAGTATTTT
CDR3 protein: CASSLVGSNTQYF
V gene: TRBV5-6
D gene: NA
clone size: few
J gene: TRBJ2-3

CDR3 DNA: TGTGCCAGCAGTTTCGCAGGGAGCTCTGGAAACACCATATATTTT
CDR3 protein: CASSFAGSSGNTIYF
V gene: TRBV28
D gene: NA
clone size: NA
J gene: TRBJ1-3

CDR3 DNA: TGTGCCAGCAGCTTTGATGGACAGCGGAACACTGAAGCTTTCTTT
CDR3 protein: CASSFDGQRNTEAFF
V gene: TRBV7-2
D gene: NA
clone size: many
J gene: TRBJ1-1

CDR3 DNA: TGCAGTGCTAGTAAGGTTACAACCTACGAGCAGTACTTC
CDR3 protein: CSASKVTTYEQYF
V gene: TRBV20-1
D gene: NA
clone size: NA
J gene: TRBJ2-7

CDR3 DNA: TGCGCCAGCAGCCGCACCCATGGCAAATTCAATCAGCCCCAGCATTTT
CDR3 protein: CASSRTHGKFNQPQHF
V gene: TRBV4-1
D gene: NA
clone size: NA
J gene: TRBJ1-5

CDR3 DNA: TGTGCCAGCAGCCCCCCCACAGGCATCGTGGTACACCTCACTGAAGCTTTCTTT
CDR3 protein: CASSPPTGIVVHLTEAFF
V gene: TRBV6-1
D gene: NA
clone size: NA
J gene: TRBJ1-1

CDR3 DNA: TGCGCCAGCAGCGAAGGACCTCGGCAAGAGACCCAGTACTTC
CDR3 protein: CASSEGPRQETQYF
V gene: TRBV5-1
D gene: NA
clone size: once
J gene: TRBJ2-5

CDR3 DNA: TGCGCCAGCAGCTACCCTAGGGAGGGATACAATGAGCAGTTCTTC
CDR3 protein: CASSYPREGYNEQFF
V gene: TRBV5-1
D gene: TRBD2
clone size: NA
J gene: TRBJ2-1

CDR3 DNA: TGTGCCAGCAGTCCAGGGGGTAGTAGAAACACCATATATTTT
CDR3 protein: CASSPGGSRNTIYF
V gene: TRBV27
D gene: TRBD1
clone size: NA
J gene: TRBJ1-3

CDR3 DNA: TGTGCCATCCAAGGACAGCGGGCCTACCAAGAGACCCAGTACTTC
CDR3 protein: CAIQGQRAYQETQYF
V gene: TRBV2
D gene: NA
clone size: NA
J gene: TRBJ2-5

CDR3 DNA: TGTGCCAGCAGTTTAGACAGCTTAAGGCAGTTCTTC
CDR3 protein: CASSLDSLRQFF
V gene: TRBV12-3/TRBV12-4
D gene: NA
clone size: NA
J gene: TRBJ2-1

CDR3 DNA: TGCAGTGCTAGTTCGGGACAGGCCCACCGGGATACGCAGTATTTT
CDR3 protein: CSASSGQAHRDTQYF
V gene: TRBV20-1
D gene: TRBD1
clone size: few
J gene: TRBJ2-3

CDR3 DNA: TGCGCCAGCAGCCAAGAATCAGGAGGGCCCCAGCATTTT
CDR3 protein: CASSQESGGPQHF
V gene: TRBV4-1
D gene: NA
clone size: once
J gene: TRBJ1-5

CDR3 DNA: TGCGCCAGCAGTCGACAGAGCTCTGGAAACACCATATATTTT
CDR3 protein: CASSRQSSGNTIYF
V gene: TRBV4-1
D gene: NA
clone size: NA
J gene: TRBJ1-3

CDR3 DNA: TGTGCCAGCAGCCCGACAGGGGCGGTCTCTGGGGCCAACGTCCTGACTTTC
CDR3 protein: CASSPTGAVSGANVLTF
V gene: TRBV3-1
D gene: TRBD1
clone size: NA
J gene: TRBJ2-6

CDR3 DNA: TGCAGCGTTATCGGCGGGAATGAGCAGTTCTTC
CDR3 protein: CSVIGGNEQFF
V gene: TRBV29-1
D gene: NA
clone size: few
J gene: TRBJ2-1

CDR3 DNA: TGCGCCAGCAGCTTAAGACAGGGTAGAGCTGCCGGGGAGCTGTTTTTT
CDR3 protein: CASSLRQGRAAGELFF
V gene: TRBV5-1
D gene: TRBD1
clone size: NA
J gene: TRBJ2-2

CDR3 DNA: TGCAGCGTTGAAGTTTCAGGTTCCTCTGGAAACACCATATATTTT
CDR3 protein: CSVEVSGSSGNTIYF
V gene: TRBV29-1
D gene: NA
clone size: NA
J gene: TRBJ1-3

CDR3 DNA: TGTGCCAGCAGCGCGCGGGACGCATCCTACAATGAGCAGTTCTTC
CDR3 protein: CASSARDASYNEQFF
V gene: TRBV7-2
D gene: NA
clone size: few
J gene: TRBJ2-1

CDR3 DNA: TGTGCCAGCAGCCCCGGGGAGGGTGAGCAGTTCTTC
CDR3 protein: CASSPGEGEQFF
V gene: TRBV5-6
D gene: TRBD2
clone size: many
J gene: TRBJ2-1

CDR3 DNA: TGTGCCAGCAGCTTAGAAGAGGCAAGGAACACCATATATTTT
CDR3 protein: CASSLEEARNTIYF
V gene: TRBV7-8
D gene: NA
clone size: NA
J gene: TRBJ1-3

CDR3 DNA: TGCAGCCCGACTAGTGGAGAGACCCAGTACTTC
CDR3 protein: CSPTSGETQYF
V gene: TRBV20-1
D gene: NA
clone size: NA
J gene: TRBJ2-5